This is a list of T cell receptor beta chains from one sample in a study of shared clonotypes between healthy human individuals. Profiled with immunoSEQ multiplex PCR; TCRdb holds only in-frame clones, not every one. The sample records some 2,100,000 clones, 85% to 95% being singletons. Sequencing was done on a sample of naive CD8+ T cells from PBMCs. These receptors were taken from a man aged 18 to 30 in good health. Some clones in this sample may be carry-over from other donors' samples. Both conserved end residues are part of each CDR3. A D gene is named only where the DNA matches it firmly. The size entry is marked missing in some rows and otherwise reads once, few, many or a size class.

d_call	v_call	j_call	clone_size	cdr3_aa	cdr3_nt
TRBD1	TRBV6-5	TRBJ1-5	-	CASRSGTGVAQPQHF	TGTGCCAGCAGATCTGGGACAGGGGTGGCTCAGCCCCAGCATTTT
-	TRBV7-8	TRBJ2-7	-	CASSLVVGLSSYEQYF	TGTGCCAGCAGCTTAGTAGTTGGGTTGAGCTCCTACGAGCAGTACTTC
-	TRBV19	TRBJ1-2	-	CASSIVGRPNYGYTF	TGTGCCAGTAGTATAGTTGGGAGACCTAACTATGGCTACACCTTC
-	TRBV28	TRBJ2-7	-	CASSLFDYEQYF	TGTGCCAGCAGTTTATTCGACTACGAGCAGTACTTC
TRBD2	TRBV13	TRBJ2-1	-	CASSLAGGLNEQFF	TGTGCCAGCAGCCTAGCGGGAGGGCTCAATGAGCAGTTCTTC
TRBD1	TRBV5-1	TRBJ1-5	-	CASSPRTGEEPQHF	TGCGCCAGCAGCCCACGGACAGGGGAAGAGCCCCAGCATTTT
TRBD2	TRBV27	TRBJ2-1	-	CASSPGTSGRARNEQFF	TGTGCCAGCAGTCCCGGGACTAGCGGGAGGGCCCGCAATGAGCAGTTCTTC
-	TRBV7-9	TRBJ2-1	once	CASSLILVGSYNEQFF	TGTGCCAGCAGCTTAATTTTAGTAGGGTCCTACAATGAGCAGTTCTTC
TRBD2	TRBV28	TRBJ2-7	-	CASSPSRELAEQYF	TGTGCCAGCAGTCCCAGCCGGGAACTAGCGGAGCAGTACTTC
-	TRBV6-1	TRBJ2-3	-	CASRVSGTDTQYF	TGTGCCAGCAGGGTTAGCGGCACAGATACGCAGTATTTT
-	TRBV4-1	TRBJ1-1	few	CASSQGNRATNTEAFF	TGCGCCAGCAGCCAAGGAAACAGGGCGACGAACACTGAAGCTTTCTTT
-	TRBV6-1	TRBJ2-3	-	CASSGRGSTDTQYF	TGTGCCAGCAGTGGGCGGGGAAGCACAGATACGCAGTATTTT
-	TRBV9	TRBJ2-2	-	CASSVHRDRDTGELFF	TGTGCCAGCAGCGTCCACAGGGATCGTGACACCGGGGAGCTGTTTTTT
-	TRBV27	TRBJ1-2	-	CASSNRMTDNYGYTF	TGTGCCAGCAGCAACCGGATGACAGATAATTATGGCTACACCTTC
-	TRBV27	TRBJ1-2	once	CASSPRPSSFYGYTF	TGTGCCAGCAGCCCACGGCCCTCGTCCTTCTATGGCTACACCTTC
-	TRBV5-1	TRBJ1-1	once	CASSFDAWAEAFF	TGCGCCAGCAGCTTTGACGCTTGGGCTGAAGCTTTCTTT
-	TRBV29-1	TRBJ2-7	-	CSVATGPSYEQYF	TGCAGCGTTGCAACAGGACCTTCCTACGAGCAGTACTTC
TRBD2	TRBV19	TRBJ2-7	few	CASSIVAGDYEQYF	TGTGCCAGTAGTATAGTGGCGGGAGACTACGAGCAGTACTTC
-	TRBV5-6	TRBJ1-5	-	CASSLGSRGQPQHF	TGTGCCAGCAGCTTGGGTAGTCGTGGTCAGCCCCAGCATTTT
-	TRBV7-6	TRBJ1-1	-	CASSPQARENTEAFF	TGTGCCAGCAGCCCCCAGGCCAGGGAGAACACTGAAGCTTTCTTT
TRBD2	TRBV5-8	TRBJ2-1	-	CASLRASGRLSSYNEQFF	TGTGCCAGCCTGCGAGCTAGCGGGAGGCTGAGCTCCTACAATGAGCAGTTCTTC
-	TRBV5-4	TRBJ2-1	-	CASSFHNEQFF	TGTGCCAGCAGCTTTCACAATGAGCAGTTCTTC
-	TRBV5-5	TRBJ1-5	-	CASSLGGSGQPQHF	TGTGCCAGCAGCTTGGGAGGGTCCGGTCAGCCCCAGCATTTT
TRBD1	TRBV5-1	TRBJ1-1	-	CASSPETGIDTEAFF	TGCGCCAGCAGCCCAGAGACAGGGATAGACACTGAAGCTTTCTTT
-	TRBV5-1	TRBJ2-7	-	CASSFTGEQYF	TGCGCCAGCAGCTTTACCGGGGAGCAGTACTTC
-	TRBV28	TRBJ2-3	once	CASGFSTDTQYF	TGTGCCAGCGGATTCAGCACAGATACGCAGTATTTT
TRBD1	TRBV5-6	TRBJ2-7	-	CASSSDRESSYEQYF	TGTGCCAGCAGCTCGGACAGGGAAAGCTCCTACGAGCAGTACTTC
TRBD1	TRBV4-3	TRBJ1-3	once	CASSQDRGRGGNTIYF	TGCGCCAGCAGCCAGGACAGGGGGCGAGGTGGAAACACCATATATTTT
-	TRBV9	TRBJ1-3	few	CASSVGGSVSGNTIYF	TGTGCCAGCAGCGTAGGGGGGTCAGTCTCTGGAAACACCATATATTTT
TRBD1	TRBV5-4	TRBJ2-5	once	CASTQDRGETQYF	TGTGCCAGCACCCAGGACAGGGGAGAGACCCAGTACTTC
TRBD2	TRBV2	TRBJ2-1	-	CASSLAGGLNEQFF	TGTGCCAGCAGTCTAGCGGGAGGATTAAATGAGCAGTTCTTC
-	TRBV5-1	TRBJ1-1	-	CASSTSLNGPNTEAFF	TGCGCCAGCAGCACATCCCTGAATGGCCCGAACACTGAAGCTTTCTTT
TRBD2	TRBV11-2	TRBJ2-7	-	CASSVSGLSYEQYF	TGTGCCAGCAGCGTTAGCGGGCTCTCCTACGAGCAGTACTTC
-	TRBV15	TRBJ2-1	-	CATSRDPGNEQFF	TGTGCCACCAGCAGAGATCCAGGGAATGAGCAGTTCTTC
TRBD2	TRBV27	TRBJ2-1	-	CASSLEAGGPVDEQFF	TGTGCCAGCAGTTTAGAAGCGGGAGGGCCGGTCGATGAGCAGTTCTTC
-	TRBV5-6	TRBJ2-1	once	CASSLASDEQFF	TGTGCCAGCAGCTTGGCCTCGGATGAGCAGTTCTTC
TRBD1	TRBV10-1	TRBJ1-2	-	CASRSWEGATNYGYTF	TGCGCCAGCCGGTCTTGGGAGGGGGCGACTAACTATGGCTACACCTTC
TRBD1	TRBV27	TRBJ2-5	-	CASSLIGTGLYQETQYF	TGTGCCAGCAGTTTAATCGGGACAGGCCTATACCAAGAGACCCAGTACTTC
TRBD2	TRBV7-7	TRBJ2-7	-	CASSPARTSGSFEQYF	TGTGCCAGCAGCCCCGCCAGGACTAGCGGGAGTTTTGAGCAGTACTTC
TRBD1	TRBV4-3	TRBJ2-7	-	CASSLDRTGIYEQYF	TGCGCCAGCAGCCTCGATAGGACAGGGATTTACGAGCAGTACTTC
-	TRBV21-1	TRBJ1-1	few	CASSKDTGGDEAFF	TGTGCCAGCAGCAAAGATACAGGGGGAGATGAAGCTTTCTTT
-	TRBV29-1	TRBJ1-2	-	CITEDRNYGYTF	TGCATCACCGAGGACAGAAACTATGGCTACACCTTC
TRBD1	TRBV29-1	TRBJ2-2	-	CSVEADRDFTGELFF	TGCAGCGTTGAAGCGGACAGGGATTTCACCGGGGAGCTGTTTTTT
TRBD1	TRBV5-1	TRBJ1-1	-	CASSLMDRGRTEAFF	TGCGCCAGCAGCCTAATGGATAGGGGGCGGACTGAAGCTTTCTTT